Below, 9 T cell receptor beta chains from the same sample are listed, as sequenced in a study of regulatory T cells in long-lasting Graves disease. As for time point: newly diagnosed GD, antithyroid drugs for less than 3 months. RNA extracted from PBMCs served as the sequencing template. CDR3-region Arm-PCR and iRepertoire HTBI primers produced the TCR beta libraries. TCRdb independently ran MiXCR on the multiplex PCR reads; one entry per CDR3 protein. The sample gives hundreds of thousands of distinct CDR3 sequences, about 13% of which show up once; roughly 9.7% is in the top ten. This same sample was also part of a study on T cells in Graves' hyperthyroidism and ophthalmopathy.

This material consisted of peripheral blood mononuclear cells (PBMCs), taken at new diagnosis, from a patient treated with antithyroid drugs. Receptors were obtained from a man aged 25 to 45 with Graves disease.

This chain connects TRBV15 to TRBJ2-5; perhaps TRBD2 as D (5 bases). The CDR3 spans 13 residues. Germline CDR1 is LNHNV and CDR2 is YYDKDF (reference sequence). The V gene lost 0 bases and the J gene lost 5 bases, with 7 bases spanning the gap. The CDR3 spells CATSRDRRETQYF. In DNA form, the CDR3 reads TGTGCCACCAGCAGAGATCGGAGGGAGACCCAGTACTTC.

The chain uses TRBV20-1 and TRBJ2-5; 9 positions agree with TRBD2. The CDR3 length is 16 residues. V shed 6 bases and J 5 bases; nucleotides not matched to a gene: 16. From germline, CDR1 is DFQATT and CDR2 SNEGSKA (reference sequence). CDR3 loop: CSASGPGASGVETQYF. CDR3 nucleotides: TGCAGTGCGAGTGGTCCAGGGGCTAGCGGGGTGGAGACCCAGTACTTC.

This clonotype was seen many times. The chain is built from TRBV10-3 and TRBJ2-7, with 9 bases matching TRBD2. Germline V lookup: CDR1 ENHRY, CDR2 SYGVKD. Trimming took 0 bases from V and 4 from J; bases not matched to a gene: 4. CDR3 size: 15 residues. The CDR3 coding sequence is TGTGCCATCAGTGAGTCTTGGCGGGAGGGGTACGAGCAGTACTTC. Encoded protein: CAISESWREGYEQYF.

This clonotype appeared a few times. A read error may explain this, as a much larger clone is one base away. The CDR3 end shows no conserved phenylalanine or tryptophan, and so a read error is likely. This chain joins TRBV28 and TRBJ1-2; D remains ambiguous. Trimming took off 5 bases at V and 10 bases at J, with 17 bases between the two ends. The CDR3 runs 13 residues. CDR1 and CDR2 from the germline V gene are MDHEN and SYDVKM. The CDR3 nucleotides are TGTGCCAGCAGTGTAGAAGGGCCAGTAGTCTACACCTCC. Protein sequence: CASSVEGPVVYTS.

This clonotype occurred many times. J is TRBJ1-1 and V is TRBV29-1; 12 bases are a match to TRBD1. The ends lost 4 bases at V and 7 bases at J; junction bases unmatched: 4. Germline loops: CDR1 SQVTM, CDR2 ANQGSEA. The CDR3 totals 13 residues. DNA for the CDR3: TGCAGCGTTGGGGGACAGGGGGCGAGTGAAGCTTTCTTT. Its protein product is CSVGGQGASEAFF.

This clonotype was counted a few times. This rearrangement joins TRBV11-2 to TRBJ2-7, with D possibly matching TRBD2 (6 bases). The germline gives CDR1 SGHAT, CDR2 FQNNGV. CDR3 length: 16 residues. Trimming shortened V by 2 bases and J by 5 bases, and 19 bases separated the two germline ends. This CDR3 reads CASSLPMEGGSHEQYF. The DNA for the CDR3 is TGTGCCAGCAGCTTACCCATGGAGGGAGGCAGCCACGAGCAGTACTTC.

This clonotype has at least ten counts. At one of its ends the junction is not consistent with the germline gene, which may arise from a read error. The chain recombines TRBV6-2 or TRBV6-3 with TRBJ1-1; D not resolved. The CDR3 extends over 15 amino acids. The germline V gene has CDR1 MNHEY and CDR2 SVGEGT. CDR3 nucleotides: TGTGCCAGCAGGGAAAGGGCGGCACGGAACGCTGAAGCTTTCTTT. Translated, it gives CASRERAARNAEAFF.

This clonotype occurred many times. The J gene is TRBJ2-1, the V gene TRBV11-2; D is undetermined. V shed 2 bases and J shed 8 bases, with 7 bases lying between them. This CDR3 contains 12 residues. Germline-derived CDR1 and CDR2 are SGHAT and FQNNGV. CDR3 residues: CASSLPQDEQFF. The CDR3 DNA reads as TGTGCCAGCAGCTTACCCCAGGATGAGCAGTTCTTC.

This clonotype has more than one count but fewer than ten. J is TRBJ2-2 and V is TRBV7-2; D perhaps matches TRBD2 (6 bases). Looked up from germline, CDR1 is SGHTA and CDR2 is FQGNSA. V lost 3 bases, J lost 6 bases, and 11 bases lay in between. The CDR3 extends over 14 amino acids. This CDR3 is CASSFQGGAGELFF. The CDR3 DNA reads as TGTGCCAGCAGCTTCCAGGGCGGGGCCGGGGAGCTGTTTTTT.